This T cell receptor (beta chain) was retrieved from a study of blood T cell repertoires in COVID-19. The CDR3 has 16 residues. V was trimmed by 6 bases and J by 5 bases, leaving 23 bases between them. Germline V gene sequence: CDR1 SNHLY, CDR2 FYNNEI. The method was immunoSEQ multiplex PCR; TCRdb's version includes in-frame clones alone and lacks a portion of them. The repertoire holds around 130,000 clones, with over 75% as singletons. About this clone itself: Because it lacks the conserved phenylalanine or tryptophan at the end, this CDR3 is likely a read error.

This chain connects TRBV2 to TRBJ2-7; tentatively, D is TRBD2 (6 bases). The sample comprised peripheral blood. The receptor comes from a man aged 65-85 years with active COVID-19. The CDR3 loop is CASRRIATSHRNEQYL. The CDR3 region has the DNA TGTGCCAGCAGGAGGATAGCCACTAGCCACCGGAACGAGCAGTACCTC.